This TCR beta chain was profiled in a study of T cell responses to AZD1222 COVID-19 vaccine (dated by TCRdb to 2020 to 2022). A note on the overall study: AZD1222 recipients given second doses at about 4 weeks or at about 12 weeks were pooled, since spike-specific TCR depth and breadth were not found to differ between the two schedules. Trial participants were enrolled by age into 18-55, 56-69 and 70-plus year subgroups, with around 150, 28 and 57 TCR-sequenced participants respectively. TCR sequencing covered some 240 trial participants: 207 given two doses of AZD1222 and some 25 given two doses of MenACWY control vaccine.

What this sample's time point label stands for: baseline before first vaccination. Vaccinee samples were obtained from the UK trials COV001 and COV002, which included a single-blind randomized controlled phase 2/3 trial of AZD1222 (ChAdOx1 nCoV-19) in healthy adults. Trial participant PBMC samples were collected at day 0 and day 28 after the second dose for TCRbeta chain sequencing. As regards this clone: No cognate antigen has been identified for it. Per-base quality was not reported, and no clone a single base away is much larger than it.

The CDR3 regions of human TCRbeta chains were subjected to immunosequencing. Under the source paper's analysis protocol: TCRs in the repertoires were compared against a reference library of SARS-CoV-2-specific TCRs that had been generated with the MIRA antigen-specificity platform. Breadth meant the fraction of unique TCRs that were SARS-CoV-2-associated, whereas depth meant the fraction of total T cells that were SARS-CoV-2-associated. Using the MIRA data, each spike-specific TCR was mapped to the spike region that the TCR reacts to and placed in a CD4 or CD8 class. Log10-transformed breadth and depth values were compared by one-way ANOVA with Sidak's multiple comparisons tests. TCRdb mirrors the immuneACCESS table, restricted to in-frame sequences. Some clones are absent from its copies; in checked studies, under half trace to an unresolved V gene, and the reason for the others is unknown. The V and J calls and clone size come from that table; D and trimming were worked out from the DNA. For this sample there are roughly 100,000 clones; about 92% appear just once. 4.5% to 5.5% of the sample rests with the top ten.

Looking up the germline V gene yields CDR1 MDHEN and CDR2 SYDVKM. The CDR3 runs 15 amino acids, cysteine and phenylalanine included. This entry keeps only the CDR3 DNA: 45 bases, framed from base 1. V is pared back by 1 base and J by 0 bases, with 10 bases lying between the germline termini. The paper as a whole reports these results and caveats: Because no day 14 peak-response samples were available, repertoires were characterized only after the peak T cell response. Spike-specific TCR breadth and depth rose significantly after two AZD1222 doses compared with day 0 and with MenACWY recipients. The 56-69-year group was small, and its depth increase did not reach significance, likely because of low power. Conclusions about previously exposed vaccinees were limited because only a handful of AZD1222 recipients were SARS-CoV-2 seropositive at baseline. The vaccine-associated CD4 TCRs covered the entire spike protein, and the dominant responses fell in regions 160-218 and 743-854. Participants were mostly white British and included more females than males, and it was suggested by the authors that clonal diversity may have been underestimated. Reportedly, close to half of the unique spike-specific TCRs recognized epitopes lying outside the regions that are mutated in the B.1.351 and B.1.1.7 variants.

The receptor chain draws on TRBV28 and TRBJ2-7, with the D gene not clear enough to name. This material consisted of peripheral blood, taken on day 0 of AZD1222 vaccination. This clonotype was obtained from an adult in good health. The nucleotide sequence reads as follows: TGTGCCAGCAGTTTATACAGTAAAAGCTCCTACGAGCAGTACTTC. Its translation is CASSLYSKSSYEQYF.